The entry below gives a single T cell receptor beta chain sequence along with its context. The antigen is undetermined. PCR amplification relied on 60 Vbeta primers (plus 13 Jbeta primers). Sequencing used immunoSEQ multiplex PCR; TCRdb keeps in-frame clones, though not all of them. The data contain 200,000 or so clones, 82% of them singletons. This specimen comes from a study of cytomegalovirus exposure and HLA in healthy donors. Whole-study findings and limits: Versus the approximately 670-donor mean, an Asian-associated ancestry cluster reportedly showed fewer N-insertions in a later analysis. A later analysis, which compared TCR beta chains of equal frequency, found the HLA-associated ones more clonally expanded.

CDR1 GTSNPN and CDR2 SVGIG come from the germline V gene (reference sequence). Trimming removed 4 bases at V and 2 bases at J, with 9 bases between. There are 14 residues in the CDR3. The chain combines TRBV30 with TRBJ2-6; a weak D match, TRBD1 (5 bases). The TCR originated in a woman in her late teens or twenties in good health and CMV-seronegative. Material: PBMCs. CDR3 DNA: TGTGCCTGGACCAGGGCCCCTGGGGCCAACGTCCTGACTTTC. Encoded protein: CAWTRAPGANVLTF.